This T cell receptor beta chain appears in the sequencing data of a study of blood T cell repertoires in COVID-19 (dated by TCRdb to about 2020). With respect to the entire study: Samples from collaborators originated in the United States, Italy and Spain and spanned both the acute and convalescent phases of COVID-19. The sample metadata nearly always contained a de-identified subject ID, COVID-19 status, age in years and sex. HLA class I and class II types, where available, came from metadata supplied by the sample provider rather than from assay-based typing. The repertoires were released in a freely available public database meant as a resource for research on the immune response to SARS-CoV-2. The prospective study material was composed of cDNA or gDNA derived from T cells, B-cell-depleted T cells, or PBMCs. Samples were obtained from the ongoing ImmuneRACE study (first 160 participants) and from about 1,300 subjects provided by 6 global collaborators. Subjects who had been exposed to COVID-19, were actively infected with it, or had recovered from it provided the deeply sampled blood TCRbeta repertoires that made up the dataset. Points the paper makes about the study in general: The amount of clinical and demographic metadata varied by source and participant and was provided uncurated.

From cysteine to phenylalanine, the CDR3 is 15 amino acids long. Only the CDR3 part of the read is kept: 45 bases, read in frame from the first base. V is clipped by 4 bases and J by 1 base, and the sequence between their germline boundaries is 13 bases long. The immunoSEQ Assay, a bias-controlled multiplex PCR, was used to amplify TCRbeta CDR3 regions from genomic DNA. The paper's processing steps were these. The number of nucleated cells in each sample was estimated by amplification of reference gene primers within the assay. Sequence reads were collapsed and filtered to measure the absolute abundance of every unique TCRbeta CDR3 rearrangement. For each sample, productive Simpson clonality was calculated as the square root of Simpson's diversity index over productive rearrangements. TCRdb stores this immuneACCESS table with in-frame sequences only. Part of the clones is absent; in the studies checked, under half of the shortfall reflects unresolved V genes, and no reason is known for the rest. V, J and clone size are taken as reported in that table, and D and trimming were inferred from the DNA itself. The sample table shows a few hundred thousand clones, and approximately 86% are seen once. The ten largest clones capture roughly 0.8% of the sample.

Comments on this clone: Its cognate antigen has yet to be identified. No clone much larger than this one lies a single base away; base qualities are absent.

The collaborating institutions used their own protocols to collect whole blood in K2EDTA tubes. For TCRbeta analysis, collaborators shipped samples in one of three forms: frozen whole blood, isolated PBMCs, or DNA extracted from either of those sample types. Sequenced input: peripheral blood. The chain uses TRBV23-1 and TRBJ2-5; the D segment could be TRBD2, given 6 matching bases. TRBV23-1 is marked as an open reading frame, function uncertain. The clonotype was recovered from a woman between 25 and 40 years old with acute or convalescent COVID-19. CDR3 sequence: CASSRGGTVQETQYF. The DNA reads TGCGCCAGCAGTCGTGGGGGGACGGTCCAAGAGACCCAGTACTTC.